A single sample is the source of the 20 T cell receptor beta chains below, sequenced in a study of shared clonotypes between healthy human individuals. Here immunoSEQ multiplex PCR was the method, and the copy in TCRdb shows in-frame clones only, minus some. This sample carries roughly 450,000 clones, 79% of them seen once, and the ten largest clones take around 13%. The sample was PBMCs. Receptor source: a middle-aged woman in good health. Some clones in this sample may be carry-over from other donors' samples.

The V call is TRBV28, the J call TRBJ1-1, with D possibly matching TRBD1 (5 bases). The CDR3 totals 12 residues. From germline, CDR1 is MDHEN and CDR2 SYDVKM. The V end lost 6 bases, the J end lost 6 bases, and 11 bases lay between the germline ends. In nucleotides, the CDR3 is TGTGCCAGCAGATACGCAGGGTCTGAAGCTTTCTTT. It codes for CASRYAGSEAFF. The full variable domain, with the rest looked up from reference TRBV28 and TRBJ1-1, is DVKVTQSSRYLVKRTGEKVFLECVQDMDHENMFWYRQDPGLGLRLIYFSYDVKMKEKGDIPEGYSVSREKKERFSLILESASTNQTSMYLCASRYAGSEAFFGQGTRLTVV.

The chain employs TRBV7-8 and TRBJ2-1; D call uncertain. Germline CDR1 reads SGHVS; CDR2 reads FQNEAQ. Trimming removed 4 bases from V and 4 bases from J, with 2 bases in between. CDR3 length equals 11 residues. This CDR3 is CASSWYNEQFF. CDR3 sequence (DNA): TGTGCCAGCAGCTGGTACAATGAGCAGTTCTTC.

The CDR3 sequence: CASSSGPYGYTF. CDR3 nucleotide sequence: TGTGCCAGCAGTTCAGGTCCTTATGGCTACACCTTC. The chain has TRBV27 and TRBJ1-2, with D unresolved. The CDR3 is made up of 12 amino acids. Trimming pared 4 bases from V and 5 bases from J, leaving 8 bases between. Germline values: CDR1 MNHEY, CDR2 SMNVEV (reference sequence).

The chain joins TRBV7-2 to TRBJ2-6; a weak D match, TRBD1 (6 bases). V was pared by 3 bases and J by 0 bases, with 9 bases between. The germline V gene encodes CDR1 SGHTA and CDR2 FQGNSA. The CDR3 sequence is 16 residues long. CDR3 DNA sequence: TGTGCCAGCAGCTTGGACAGCGCCTCTGGGGCCAACGTCCTGACTTTC. The encoded protein is CASSLDSASGANVLTF.

This clone was seen once. The chain combines TRBV28 with TRBJ1-5; D is unresolved. From germline, CDR1 is MDHEN and CDR2 SYDVKM. Trimming took 2 bases from V and 0 from J, leaving 14 bases between them. This CDR3 is built from 17 residues. CDR3 sequence: CASSLPAMFYSNQPQHF. In DNA, the CDR3 is TGTGCCAGCAGTTTACCCGCGATGTTTTATAGCAATCAGCCCCAGCATTTT.

V usage is TRBV28 and J usage is TRBJ2-7, with TRBD2 matching 8 bases. The length of the CDR3 is 17 residues. In germline, CDR1 is MDHEN, CDR2 SYDVKM. J gave up 3 bases and V 4 bases, and 14 bases lay outside the gene matches. CDR3: CASSSSAGREDFYEQYF. The CDR3 nucleotides read TGTGCCAGCAGTTCCTCGGCTGGGCGGGAGGACTTCTACGAGCAGTACTTC.

The J gene is TRBJ2-4, the V gene TRBV5-5; tentatively, D is TRBD2 (6 bases). The CDR3 totals 16 residues. With 2 bases removed from V and 6 bases from J, the gap between germline ends came to 18 bases. Germline loops: CDR1 SGHKS, CDR2 YYEKEE (reference sequence). This CDR3 reads CASSFGIGGKGNIQYF. Written as DNA, the CDR3 is TGTGCCAGCAGCTTCGGGATCGGGGGAAAGGGAAACATTCAGTACTTC.

This clone came up once. The chain has TRBV7-8 and TRBJ2-3, with D possibly matching TRBD2 (6 bases). Germline V gives CDR1 SGHVS, CDR2 FQNEAQ. The CDR3 runs to 15 residues. V lost 1 base to trimming and J lost 0 bases, with 8 bases between them. The CDR3 coding sequence is TGTGCCAGCAGCTTAGGGGGGGACAGCACAGATACGCAGTATTTT. Protein product: CASSLGGDSTDTQYF.

This clone was detected a few times. The chain has TRBV5-1 and TRBJ2-7; no clear D. V dropped 0 bases and J dropped 6 bases, with 7 bases sitting between them. Germline CDR1 reads SGHRS; CDR2 reads YFSETQ. CDR3 size: 12 residues. CDR3 nucleotide sequence: TGCGCCAGCAGCTTGGGTGTGTTCGAGCAGTACTTC. Its translation is CASSLGVFEQYF.

The rearrangement joins TRBV4-1 to TRBJ2-7; 10 bases fit TRBD1. The CDR3 totals 14 residues. From germline, CDR1 is MGHRA and CDR2 YSYEKL. V gave up 3 bases and J gave up 6 bases; unmatched junction bases: 5. The CDR3 coding sequence is TGCGCCAGCAGCCAGGACGGGACAGGGGTCGAGCAGTACTTC. Its translation: CASSQDGTGVEQYF.

The V and J genes are TRBV15 and TRBJ1-5, with 9 bases lining up with TRBD1. V was clipped by 4 bases and J by 4 bases; unmatched bases: 8. This CDR3 spans 16 amino acids. Germline V gene data show CDR1 as LNHNV and CDR2 as YYDKDF (reference sequence). CDR3 sequence: CATSKNRDRANQPQHF. As DNA, the CDR3 is TGTGCCACCAGCAAAAACCGGGACAGGGCGAATCAGCCCCAGCATTTT.

The rearrangement joins TRBV2 to TRBJ2-7; 7 bases are shared with TRBD1. Germline CDR1 SNHLY, CDR2 FYNNEI. Trimming removed 2 bases from V and 4 bases from J; junction bases left unmatched: 11. This CDR3 has 16 residues. The CDR3 reads CASSEPIRDSRYEQYF. The CDR3 DNA reads as TGTGCCAGCAGTGAACCGATCCGGGACAGCCGTTACGAGCAGTACTTC.

This clone has a single count. This rearrangement joins TRBV11-2 to TRBJ1-1; perhaps TRBD1 as D (5 bases). This CDR3 spans 14 amino acids. Trimming pared 0 bases from V and 4 bases from J, leaving 9 bases between. Germline CDR1 reads SGHAT; CDR2 reads FQNNGV. The CDR3 coding sequence is TGTGCCAGCAGCTTAGAGAGGGGAGGCACTGAAGCTTTCTTT. It is translated as CASSLERGGTEAFF. Full variable domain (remainder filled in from reference TRBV11-2 and TRBJ1-1): EAGVAQSPRYKIIEKRQSVAFWCNPISGHATLYWYQQILGQGPKLLIQFQNNGVVDDSQLPKDRFSAERLKGVDSTLKIQPAKLEDSAVYLCASSLERGGTEAFFGQGTRLTVV.

The J gene is TRBJ1-3, the V gene TRBV4-2; tentative D call: TRBD1 (5 bases). Deletions cut 3 bases from V and 0 bases from J, with 9 bases between. The CDR3 is 15 residues long. CDR1 LGHNA and CDR2 YNFKEQ come from the germline V gene. The CDR3 DNA follows: TGTGCCAGCAGCCAGGACACCTACTCTGGAAACACCATATATTTT. It codes for CASSQDTYSGNTIYF.

The V gene is TRBV7-2, the J gene TRBJ2-5, with 9 bases aligning to TRBD2. V was pared by 4 bases and J by 5 bases, with 8 bases of the junction left unmatched. The germline gives CDR1 SGHTA, CDR2 FQGNSA. The CDR3 totals 15 residues. CDR3 DNA sequence: TGTGCCAGCAGCTCAGTAGCGGGAGCCTGGGAGACCCAGTACTTC. This sequence encodes CASSSVAGAWETQYF.

Many counts were recorded for this clone. This rearrangement joins TRBV7-2 to TRBJ1-1; no definite D call. The CDR3 is made up of 12 amino acids. The V gene's germline CDR1 is SGHTA and CDR2 FQGNSA. The germline V and J ends were trimmed by 3 bases and 7 bases, with 9 bases remaining between them. CDR3 loop: CASSFGEGEAFF. The CDR3 nucleotides are TGTGCCAGCAGCTTTGGGGAGGGTGAAGCTTTCTTT.

The chain is built from TRBV4-2 and TRBJ1-1; D is uncertain. The V gene's germline CDR1 is LGHNA and CDR2 YNFKEQ. The CDR3 sequence is 15 residues long. V was trimmed by 1 base and J by 0 bases, leaving 9 bases between them. CDR3 in DNA: TGTGCCAGCAGCCAAGCGGGCAGCATGAACACTGAAGCTTTCTTT. Translation: CASSQAGSMNTEAFF.

The chain carries TRBV7-8 and TRBJ2-7; D might be TRBD2 (5 bases). The CDR3 is 15 amino acids. With 1 base removed from V and 4 bases from J, the gap between germline ends came to 14 bases. Germline V gene sequence: CDR1 SGHVS, CDR2 FQNEAQ. The CDR3 protein is CASSLGGYSGYEQYF. CDR3 sequence (DNA): TGTGCCAGCAGCTTAGGAGGGTACTCCGGGTACGAGCAGTACTTC.

The chain recombines TRBV29-1 with TRBJ2-5; D remains ambiguous. The end of the DNA fits TRBJ2-7 better, so the J call may be wrong. Germline CDR1 and CDR2: SQVTM and ANQGSEA. This CDR3 spans 11 amino acids. This chain's CDR3 is CSVLGPYEQYF. CDR3 in DNA: TGCAGCGTTCTAGGTCCCTACGAGCAGTACTTC.

V is TRBV30 and J is TRBJ2-1; D is perhaps TRBD1 or TRBD2 (5 bases each). V was pared by 4 bases and J by 8 bases, with 18 bases between. The CDR3 is 14 residues long. The V gene's germline CDR1 is GTSNPN and CDR2 SVGIG (reference sequence). CDR3 residues: CAWKGDGSGHEQFF. CDR3 in DNA: TGTGCCTGGAAAGGTGACGGTTCGGGGCATGAGCAGTTCTTC.